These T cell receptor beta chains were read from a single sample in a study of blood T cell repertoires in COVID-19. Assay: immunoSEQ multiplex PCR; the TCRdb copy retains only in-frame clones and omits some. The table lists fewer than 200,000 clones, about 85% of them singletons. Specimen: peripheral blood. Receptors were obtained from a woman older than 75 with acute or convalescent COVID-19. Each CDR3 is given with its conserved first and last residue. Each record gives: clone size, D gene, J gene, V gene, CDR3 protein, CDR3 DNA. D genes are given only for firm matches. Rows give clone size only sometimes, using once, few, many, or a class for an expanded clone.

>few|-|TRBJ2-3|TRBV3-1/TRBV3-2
CASSLGASTDTQYF
TGTGCCAGCAGCCTCGGTGCTAGCACAGATACGCAGTATTTT
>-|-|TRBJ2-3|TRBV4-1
CASSQAWSVLTSTDTQYF
TGCGCCAGCAGCCAAGCTTGGAGCGTACTTACCAGCACAGATACGCAGTATTTT
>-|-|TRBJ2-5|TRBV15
CATSRDLPRTAGETQYF
TGTGCCACCAGCAGAGATCTTCCGCGGACGGCGGGAGAGACCCAGTACTTC
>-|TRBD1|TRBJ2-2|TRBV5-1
CASSEPRTGARRFSNTGELFF
TGCGCCAGCAGCGAGCCTCGGACAGGGGCCCGCCGTTTTTCGAACACCGGGGAGCTGTTTTTT
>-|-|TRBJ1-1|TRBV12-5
CASGLGQSEAFF
TGTGCTAGTGGCCTTGGACAGAGTGAAGCTTTCTTT
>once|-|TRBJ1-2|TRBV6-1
CASSEVRHYGYTF
TGTGCCAGCAGTGAAGTCAGGCACTATGGCTACACCTTC
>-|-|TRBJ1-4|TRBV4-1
CASSHPQDGPRGKLFF
TGCGCCAGCAGCCACCCACAGGACGGCCCCCGGGGGAAACTGTTTTTT
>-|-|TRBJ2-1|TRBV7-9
CASSQPGRVGRSEQFF
TGTGCCAGCAGCCAGCCCGGACGGGTGGGGAGGAGTGAGCAGTTCTTC
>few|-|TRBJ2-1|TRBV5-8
CATTENRGLRIGEQFF
TGTGCCACGACCGAAAACCGGGGACTCCGCATCGGAGAGCAGTTCTTC
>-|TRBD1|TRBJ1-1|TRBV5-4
CASSWGQGLNTEAFF
TGTGCCAGCAGCTGGGGACAGGGTCTGAACACTGAAGCTTTCTTT
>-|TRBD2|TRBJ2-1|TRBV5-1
CASSLVLAGDNEQFF
TGCGCCAGCAGCTTGGTTCTAGCGGGGGACAATGAGCAGTTCTTC
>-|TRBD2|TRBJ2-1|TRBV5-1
CASSQTSGRAIEQFF
TGCGCCAGCAGCCAGACTAGCGGGAGGGCTATTGAGCAGTTCTTC
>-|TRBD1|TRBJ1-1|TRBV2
CASSPQGSITEAFF
TGTGCCAGCAGCCCACAGGGGAGTATAACTGAAGCTTTCTTT
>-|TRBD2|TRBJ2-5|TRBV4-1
CASSPVDGRALGQETQYF
TGCGCCAGCAGCCCGGTGGACGGGAGGGCGTTGGGCCAAGAGACCCAGTACTTC
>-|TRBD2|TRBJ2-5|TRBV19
CASSIRTSGRANLATQYF
TGTGCCAGTAGTATACGGACTAGCGGGAGGGCCAATCTCGCGACCCAGTACTTC
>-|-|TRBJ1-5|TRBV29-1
CSVAGPNQPQHF
TGCAGCGTCGCAGGGCCCAATCAGCCCCAGCATTTT
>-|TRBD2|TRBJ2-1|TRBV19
CASSLAGVGEQFF
TGTGCCAGTAGTCTAGCGGGGGTAGGTGAGCAGTTCTTC
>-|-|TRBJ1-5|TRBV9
CASSVEGGQPQHF
TGTGCCAGCAGCGTAGAAGGGGGTCAGCCCCAGCATTTT
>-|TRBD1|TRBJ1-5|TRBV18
CASSPYQGADQPQHF
TGTGCCAGCTCACCGTATCAGGGGGCCGATCAGCCCCAGCATTTT
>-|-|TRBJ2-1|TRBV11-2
CASSLDGGFLNEQFF
TGTGCCAGCAGCTTAGATGGGGGCTTCTTGAATGAGCAGTTCTTC
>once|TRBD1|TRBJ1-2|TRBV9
CASRVTGTVLPRYTF
TGTGCCAGCAGGGTCACCGGGACAGTTCTACCCCGCTACACCTTC
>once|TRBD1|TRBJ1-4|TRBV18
CASSETGQGLEKLFF
TGTGCCAGCTCGGAGACGGGACAGGGACTGGAAAAACTGTTTTTT
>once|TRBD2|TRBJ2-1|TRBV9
CASSVATSRTSRRATGANEQFF
TGTGCCAGCAGCGTAGCTACGAGCCGGACTAGCCGGAGGGCCACGGGGGCCAATGAGCAGTTCTTC
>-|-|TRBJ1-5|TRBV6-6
CASSELRGLNQPQHF
TGTGCCAGCAGCGAACTCAGGGGACTAAATCAGCCCCAGCATTTT
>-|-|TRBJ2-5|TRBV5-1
CASSLEEHQETQYF
TGCGCCAGCAGCTTGGAGGAGCACCAAGAGACCCAGTACTTC
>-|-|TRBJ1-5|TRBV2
CASSAGRGGRQPQHF
TGTGCCAGCAGTGCGGGCAGGGGTGGACGTCAGCCCCAGCATTTT
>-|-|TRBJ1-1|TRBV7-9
CASSLAGSAEAFF
TGTGCCAGCAGCTTAGCAGGGAGCGCTGAAGCTTTCTTT
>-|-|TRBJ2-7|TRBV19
CASSILGGEQYF
TGTGCCAGTAGTATCCTAGGGGGCGAGCAGTACTTC
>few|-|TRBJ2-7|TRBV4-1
CASSQAGSYEQYF
TGCGCCAGCAGCCAAGCAGGCTCTTACGAGCAGTACTTC
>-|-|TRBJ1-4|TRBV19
CASQVQVFTGKLFF
TGTGCCAGTCAGGTTCAGGTGTTTACCGGAAAACTGTTTTTT
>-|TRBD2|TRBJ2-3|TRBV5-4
CASSLGGQSGGYTDTQYF
TGTGCCAGCAGCTTGGGGGGCCAGAGCGGGGGATACACAGATACGCAGTATTTT
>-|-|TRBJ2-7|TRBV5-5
CASTSGYGPYEQYF
TGTGCCAGCACCTCGGGGTACGGACCCTACGAGCAGTACTTC
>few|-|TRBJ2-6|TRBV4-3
CASSQEGSGRASNVLTF
TGCGCCAGCAGCCAAGAAGGTTCAGGCAGGGCTTCCAACGTCCTGACTTTC
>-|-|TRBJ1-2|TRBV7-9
CASSLSDYGYTF
TGTGCCAGCAGCCTAAGCGACTATGGCTACACCTTC
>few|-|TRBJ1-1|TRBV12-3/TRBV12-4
CASSLKGGTEAFF
TGTGCCAGCAGTTTAAAGGGAGGTACTGAAGCTTTCTTT
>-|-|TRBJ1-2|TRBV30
CAWSVRAGQPTNYGYTF
TGTGCCTGGAGTGTTCGGGCGGGGCAGCCGACTAACTATGGCTACACCTTC
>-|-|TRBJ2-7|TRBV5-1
CASSSQADTYEQYF
TGCGCCAGCAGCTCGCAGGCTGACACCTACGAGCAGTACTTC
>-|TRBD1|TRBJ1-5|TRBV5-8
CASSLGWDRGNQPQHF
TGTGCCAGCAGCTTGGGGTGGGACAGGGGCAATCAGCCCCAGCATTTT
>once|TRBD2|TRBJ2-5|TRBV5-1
CASSRLAGGETQYF
TGCGCCAGCAGCAGACTAGCGGGAGGGGAGACCCAGTACTTC
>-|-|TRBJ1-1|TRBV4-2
CASSQDIRGTEAFF
TGTGCCAGCAGCCAAGATATAAGGGGCACTGAAGCTTTCTTT
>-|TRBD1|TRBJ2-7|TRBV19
CASSIPLFGQGGEQYF
TGTGCCAGTAGTATACCCCTATTTGGACAGGGTGGCGAGCAGTACTTC
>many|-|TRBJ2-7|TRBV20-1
CSASSGHEQYF
TGCAGTGCTAGCTCTGGCCACGAGCAGTACTTC
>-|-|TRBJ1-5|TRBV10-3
CAISVGLDQPQHF
TGTGCCATCAGTGTCGGGTTGGATCAGCCCCAGCATTTT
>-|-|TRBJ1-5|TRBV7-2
CASSSVSDQPQHF
TGTGCCAGCAGCTCAGTCTCCGATCAGCCCCAGCATTTT
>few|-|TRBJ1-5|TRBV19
CASSIGQGRVQPQHF
TGTGCCAGTAGTATTGGGCAGGGAAGGGTTCAGCCCCAGCATTTT
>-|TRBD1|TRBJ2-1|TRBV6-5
CASSSRTGNEQFF
TGTGCCAGCAGTTCTCGGACAGGGAATGAGCAGTTCTTC
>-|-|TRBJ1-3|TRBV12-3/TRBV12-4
CASRFLRGNTIYF
TGTGCCAGCAGATTCTTGCGGGGAAACACCATATATTTT
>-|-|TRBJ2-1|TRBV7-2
CASRLDYYNEQFF
TGTGCCAGCAGGCTGGACTACTACAATGAGCAGTTCTTC
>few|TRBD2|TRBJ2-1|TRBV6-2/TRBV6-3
CASSSLAGYNEQFF
TGTGCCAGCAGTTCCCTAGCGGGGTACAATGAGCAGTTCTTC
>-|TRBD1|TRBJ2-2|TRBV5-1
CASSSIRDRGYPNTGELFF
TGCGCCAGCAGCTCCATCCGGGACAGGGGGTACCCGAACACCGGGGAGCTGTTTTTT
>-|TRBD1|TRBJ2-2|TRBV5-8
CASSYGQGWAGELFF
TGTGCCAGCAGCTACGGACAGGGCTGGGCCGGGGAGCTGTTTTTT
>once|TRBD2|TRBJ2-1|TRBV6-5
CASSYLRTSGDNEQFF
TGTGCCAGCAGTTACCTTAGGACTAGCGGCGACAATGAGCAGTTCTTC
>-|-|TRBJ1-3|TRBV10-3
CAISESAGRSSGNTIYF
TGTGCCATCAGTGAGTCGGCGGGCAGGAGCTCTGGAAACACCATATATTTT
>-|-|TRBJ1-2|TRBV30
CAWKETGEGYTF
TGTGCCTGGAAAGAGACAGGTGAAGGCTACACCTTC
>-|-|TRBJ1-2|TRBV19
CASSITGAGYTF
TGTGCCAGTAGTATTACAGGTGCGGGCTACACCTTC
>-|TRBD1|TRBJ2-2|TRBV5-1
CASSSSGTANTGELFF
TGCGCCAGCAGCTCATCCGGGACAGCGAACACCGGGGAGCTGTTTTTT